The clone carrying this T cell receptor (beta chain) showed up many times. The antigen remains unidentified. Synthesis of TCR cDNA relied on 5'RACE template switching, which attached a universal primer site and UMIs. MiXCR, run by TCRdb on the 5' RACE reads, gives a single entry per CDR3 protein. The table has 100,000 to 150,000 distinct CDR3 sequences, 7.4% seen once. The source of the sample is a study of T cells after yellow fever vaccination. About the study: Researchers used SMART-Seq v4 Ultra Low Input to prepare fractions that had low cell numbers. The study's findings and limits: High-abundance clonotypes from the bulk population could contaminate FACS-sorted repertoires.

V was pared by 3 bases and J by 9 bases, with 17 bases between. This CDR3 is built from 13 residues. CDR1 and CDR2 from the germline V gene are DFQATT and SNEGSKA (reference sequence). The chain uses TRBV20-1 and TRBJ2-5; possibly TRBD2 for D (6 bases). The clonotype comes from a man aged 18 to 35 who received the YFV17D yellow fever vaccine. Sequencing used CD4+ T cells sorted from PBMCs, obtained around 10 days after the first yellow fever vaccination. For the CDR3, the DNA is TGCAGTGCTAGGCGGCCGGGACTTTGGGCCCAGTACTTC. It translates to CSARRPGLWAQYF.